This TCR beta chain was identified during a study of identical twins. Donors uniformly comprised healthy Caucasians. The CDR3 totals 14 residues. V was clipped by 4 bases and J by 6 bases; unmatched bases: 5. Germline V gives CDR1 SGHRS, CDR2 YFSETQ. A universal primer binding site was introduced by template switching. The final cDNA contained unique molecular identifiers. TCRdb reprocessed the 5' RACE reads with MiXCR, giving one entry per CDR3 protein. The profile shows some 500,000 distinct CDR3 sequences, less than 25% of them singletons. Separately, the same data were catalogued under a study of T cells expressing NK-cell markers. In that study: Eight donors were sequenced, of whom seven were HCMV-seropositive, while the remaining one was HCMV-seronegative. NKG2C+ dominant clonotype frequencies in five to seven donors were roughly 1.0-7.5% of CD8+ T cells.

What was sequenced was CD4+ T cells sorted from blood. This sequence originates from a woman aged 18 to 35 in good health. The rearrangement joins TRBV5-1 to TRBJ2-1; 9 bases align to TRBD1. The CDR3 DNA follows: TGCGCCAGCAGCGTGGACAGGGGAAGCAATGAGCAGTTCTTC. Amino acid sequence: CASSVDRGSNEQFF.